The next 21 T cell receptor beta chains were all read from a single sample in a study of blood T cell repertoires in COVID-19. Only in-frame clones appear in the TCRdb table, and some are missing; sequencing was by immunoSEQ multiplex PCR. The profile shows about 180,000 clones, more than 85% of them singletons. Source material: PBMCs or T cells enriched from blood (not recorded which). The receptor set was obtained from a human donor with acute COVID-19. The donor label of this sample is uncertain.

V usage is TRBV5-1 and J usage is TRBJ2-5, with D perhaps matching TRBD2 (6 bases). This CDR3 is 15 amino acids long. CDR1 is SGHRS and CDR2 is YFSETQ in the germline V gene. The V and J ends lost 0 bases and 1 base respectively, with 10 bases between them. CDR3 DNA: TGCGCCAGCAGCTTGGGCTTGCGGGGCCAAGAGACCCAGTACTTC. Protein: CASSLGLRGQETQYF. The full variable domain, with the rest looked up from reference TRBV5-1 and TRBJ2-5, is KAGVTQTPRYLIKTRGQQVTLSCSPISGHRSVSWYQQTPGQGLQFLFEYFSETQRNKGNFPGRFSGRQFSNSRSEMNVSTLELGDSALYLCASSLGLRGQETQYFGPGTRLLVL.

V is TRBV28 and J is TRBJ2-5, with D perhaps matching TRBD1 (6 bases). Germline values: CDR1 MDHEN, CDR2 SYDVKM. This CDR3 region has 17 residues. The V end lost 6 bases, the J end lost 5 bases, and 25 bases lay between the germline ends. The CDR3 region is CASSPRRWRQERETQYF. CDR3 DNA sequence: TGTGCCAGCAGCCCCCGTAGGTGGCGACAGGAAAGGGAGACCCAGTACTTC.

The chain carries TRBV6-5 and TRBJ2-3; TRBD2 matches at 8 bases. Looked up from germline, CDR1 is MNHEY and CDR2 is SVGAGI. V shed 6 bases, J shed 0 bases, and the junction held 5 bases outside the gene matches. The CDR3 is made up of 15 amino acids. In DNA, the CDR3 is TGTGCCAGCAGACTACAGCGGGGGAGCACAGATACGCAGTATTTT. Its translation is CASRLQRGSTDTQYF.

The rearrangement joins TRBV18 to TRBJ2-7; TRBD1 matches 7 bases. The CDR3 sequence is 14 residues long. The V and J ends lost 3 bases and 6 bases, in that order; junction bases with no gene match: 8. The V gene's germline CDR1 is KGHSH and CDR2 LQKENI. This CDR3 reads CASSPEQGVAEQYF. CDR3 coding DNA: TGTGCCAGCTCACCGGAGCAGGGGGTGGCCGAGCAGTACTTC.

The chain joins TRBV7-2 to TRBJ2-1; D is uncertain. The CDR3 consists of 16 residues. Looked up from germline, CDR1 is SGHTA and CDR2 is FQGNSA. With 1 base removed from V and 8 bases from J, the gap between germline ends came to 18 bases. The DNA for the CDR3 is TGTGCCAGCAGCTTAGTGGCAATTACCGATGTGGATGAGCAGTTCTTC. This translates into CASSLVAITDVDEQFF.

The rearrangement joins TRBV4-2 to TRBJ2-7; D perhaps matches TRBD2 (6 bases). The V end was cut by 2 bases, the J end by 6 bases, with 17 bases between. Germline V lookup: CDR1 LGHNA, CDR2 YNFKEQ. The CDR3 loop spans 15 amino acids. The CDR3: CASSQSDTEGFEQYF. The CDR3 nucleotides are TGTGCCAGCAGCCAATCTGATACGGAGGGGTTCGAGCAGTACTTC.

The chain uses TRBV19 and TRBJ1-6; no definite D call. V shed 5 bases and J shed 3 bases, with 14 bases lying between them. This CDR3 is built from 16 residues. Germline V gives CDR1 LNHDA, CDR2 SQIVND (reference sequence). In DNA form, the CDR3 reads TGTGCCAGTAGTCCAAAGGAGGGCTTCTATAATTCACCCCTCCACTTT. This codes for CASSPKEGFYNSPLHF.

This chain connects TRBV18 to TRBJ2-7; 7 nucleotides match TRBD1. CDR1 is KGHSH and CDR2 is LQKENI in the germline V gene. J gave up 5 bases and V 4 bases, and 2 bases lay outside the gene matches. The CDR3 is made up of 12 amino acids. CDR3 sequence: CASSRQGHEQYF. The CDR3 DNA sequence: TGTGCCAGCTCACGACAGGGCCACGAGCAGTACTTC.

In nucleotides, the CDR3 is TGCGCCAGCAGCCTCCACCTGGGGTCGACTAGGAACTATGGCTACACCTTC. Translating it yields CASSLHLGSTRNYGYTF. This chain joins TRBV4-3 and TRBJ1-2; D remains ambiguous. V was cut by 4 bases and J by 2 bases, with 20 bases left in between. CDR3 length: 17 amino acids. Germline V gene data show CDR1 as LGHNA and CDR2 as YSLEER.

J is TRBJ2-7 and V is TRBV2, with D uncertain. Germline V gene data show CDR1 as SNHLY and CDR2 as FYNNEI. The CDR3 consists of 13 residues. V was trimmed by 2 bases and J by 1 base, leaving 6 bases between them. The CDR3 sequence: CASSERFSYEQYF. CDR3 DNA: TGTGCCAGCAGTGAACGGTTTTCCTACGAGCAGTACTTC. The entire variable domain, with the rest obtained from reference TRBV2 and TRBJ2-7, is as follows: EPEVTQTPSHQVTQMGQEVILRCVPISNHLYFYWYRQILGQKVEFLVSFYNNEISEKSEIFDDQFSVERPDGSNFTLKIRSTKLEDSAMYFCASSERFSYEQYFGPGTRLTVT.

This clone was observed once. This chain links TRBV2 with TRBJ2-1; 9 bases are a match to TRBD2. Germline values: CDR1 SNHLY, CDR2 FYNNEI. The CDR3 covers 16 residues. V was pared by 6 bases and J by 7 bases, with 13 bases of the junction left unmatched. The CDR3 bases are TGTGCCAGCAGCCTCGGACGGCGGGGGGGCAAAAATGAGCAGTTCTTC. This translates into CASSLGRRGGKNEQFF.

The rearrangement joins TRBV7-3 to TRBJ2-1; the match to TRBD2 covers 7 bases. Trimming cost V 4 bases and J 6 bases; bases outside gene matches: 3. The CDR3 runs to 13 residues. Germline loops: CDR1 SGHTA, CDR2 FQGTGA. The CDR3 nucleotides are TGTGCCAGCAGCTCCGGGACTATCAATGAGCAGTTCTTC. It yields the protein CASSSGTINEQFF.

The V and J genes are TRBV28 and TRBJ2-3; the D is unclear. The V end lost 0 bases, the J end lost 0 bases, and 7 bases lay between the germline ends. CDR3 length equals 15 residues. The V gene's germline CDR1 is MDHEN and CDR2 SYDVKM. The chain's CDR3 is CASSLWAHSTDTQYF. The CDR3 DNA reads TGTGCCAGCAGTTTATGGGCACACAGCACAGATACGCAGTATTTT.

V is TRBV10-2 and J is TRBJ1-2; TRBD1 might be the D (5 bases). Germline CDR1 and CDR2: WSHSY and SAAADI. Trimming removed 8 bases at V and 7 bases at J, with 11 bases between. This CDR3 has 11 amino acids. The CDR3 DNA reads TGCGCCAGCTCTCCCGGGGGTGGCTACACCTTC. Translated, it gives CASSPGGGYTF.

The chain has TRBV4-3 and TRBJ2-7; a weak D match, TRBD2 (6 bases). The CDR3 is 14 amino acids. In germline, CDR1 is LGHNA, CDR2 YSLEER. V was pared by 0 bases and J by 7 bases, with 13 bases between. CDR3 sequence reads: CASSQDQASGEQYF. DNA for the CDR3: TGCGCCAGCAGCCAAGATCAGGCCAGCGGGGAGCAGTACTTC.

The rearrangement links TRBV21-1 to TRBJ2-7; the table's D call, TRBD2, has no DNA check behind it. TRBV21-1 is annotated as a pseudogene. The CDR3 totals 12 residues. The DNA of the CDR3 is TGTGCCAGCAGCCGTAGGTCGGTGAGGGAGTACTTC. Translation: CASSRRSVREYF.

The genes are TRBV19 and TRBJ1-2, with D unclear. Trimming took off 7 bases at V and 0 bases at J, with 21 bases between the two ends. Germline CDR1 is LNHDA and CDR2 is SQIVND (reference sequence). The CDR3 is 17 residues long. DNA for the CDR3: TGTGCCAGTAATGGGGAGGACGCTCGGCCCCCTAACTATGGCTACACCTTC. Protein sequence: CASNGEDARPPNYGYTF.

V is TRBV2 and J is TRBJ2-3; D perhaps matches TRBD2 (6 bases). Germline loops: CDR1 SNHLY, CDR2 FYNNEI. V gave up 6 bases and J gave up 4 bases, with 8 bases separating them. CDR3 length: 12 residues. CDR3 in DNA: TGTGCCAGCAGGGGACTTTCAGATACGCAGTATTTT. This sequence encodes CASRGLSDTQYF.

The chain joins TRBV6-5 to TRBJ2-7, with no clear D. V was cut by 0 bases and J by 3 bases, with 12 bases left in between. CDR3 length equals 15 residues. Per the germline V gene, CDR1 is MNHEY and CDR2 is SVGAGI. CDR3 amino acids: CASSYSIIGGYEQYF. The CDR3 DNA reads as TGTGCCAGCAGTTACTCGATAATAGGCGGCTACGAGCAGTACTTC.

This clone has just one count. J is TRBJ2-5 and V is TRBV18, with D possibly matching TRBD2 (5 bases). V was cut by 6 bases and J by 7 bases, with 12 bases left in between. Germline V gene sequence: CDR1 KGHSH, CDR2 LQKENI. The CDR3 covers 12 residues. The CDR3 reads CASSSNRGTQYF. DNA for the CDR3: TGTGCCAGCTCTAGTAACCGGGGGACCCAGTACTTC.

The chain employs TRBV11-2 and TRBJ2-7; TRBD1 is a possible D gene (7 bases). The V gene lost 2 bases and the J gene lost 0 bases, with 11 bases spanning the gap. CDR1 and CDR2 from the germline V gene are SGHAT and FQNNGV. The CDR3 loop spans 15 amino acids. The CDR3 protein is CASSLIQGGSYEQYF. The CDR3 bases are TGTGCCAGCAGCTTAATCCAGGGGGGCTCCTACGAGCAGTACTTC.